These T cell receptor beta chains were read from a single sample in a study of blood T cell repertoires in COVID-19. Assay: immunoSEQ multiplex PCR; the TCRdb copy retains only in-frame clones and omits some. The sample lists around 25,000 clones; 55% to 85% were seen once. The sample taken for sequencing was peripheral blood. Receptors were obtained from a woman older than 75 with acute or convalescent COVID-19. Both conserved end residues are part of each CDR3. The D gene is left open where the match is weak. The size of a clone is reported for some rows only, either as once, few or many, or as a class for expanded clones.

v_gene: TRBV19
d_gene: .
abundance: .
j_gene: TRBJ1-5
CDR3aa: CASSISTGRNQPQHF
CDR3nt: TGTGCCAGTAGTATATCAACAGGACGCAATCAGCCCCAGCATTTT

v_gene: TRBV10-3
d_gene: TRBD2
abundance: .
j_gene: TRBJ2-1
CDR3aa: CAISLAGLDNEQFF
CDR3nt: TGTGCCATCAGTCTAGCGGGATTGGACAATGAGCAGTTCTTC

v_gene: TRBV11-2
d_gene: TRBD2
abundance: .
j_gene: TRBJ2-1
CDR3aa: CASSYRRLAGVESYNEQFF
CDR3nt: TGTGCCAGCAGCTACCGGAGACTAGCGGGAGTAGAATCCTACAATGAGCAGTTCTTC

v_gene: TRBV27
d_gene: .
abundance: .
j_gene: TRBJ1-1
CDR3aa: CASSKDISLEAFF
CDR3nt: TGTGCCAGCAGTAAAGACATTTCCCTTGAAGCTTTCTTT

v_gene: TRBV6-6
d_gene: TRBD2
abundance: few
j_gene: TRBJ2-5
CDR3aa: CASSKRGDYLTETQYF
CDR3nt: TGTGCCAGCAGTAAACGGGGGGACTACCTTACAGAGACCCAGTACTTC

v_gene: TRBV3-1/TRBV3-2
d_gene: .
abundance: once
j_gene: TRBJ2-5
CDR3aa: CASSQDWVAGRTQYF
CDR3nt: TGTGCCAGCAGCCAAGATTGGGTAGCCGGAAGGACCCAGTACTTC

v_gene: TRBV5-6
d_gene: .
abundance: .
j_gene: TRBJ1-2
CDR3aa: CASSLGRDGYTF
CDR3nt: TGTGCCAGCAGCTTGGGCAGGGATGGCTACACCTTC

v_gene: TRBV7-8
d_gene: .
abundance: .
j_gene: TRBJ1-5
CDR3aa: CASSLGRQGPQHF
CDR3nt: TGTGCCAGCAGCTTAGGCAGGCAAGGGCCCCAGCATTTT

v_gene: TRBV19
d_gene: .
abundance: .
j_gene: TRBJ1-6
CDR3aa: CASSASRNSPLHF
CDR3nt: TGTGCCAGTAGTGCCAGTCGCAATTCACCCCTCCACTTT

v_gene: TRBV7-3
d_gene: TRBD1
abundance: .
j_gene: TRBJ2-1
CDR3aa: CASSRLGQASEQFF
CDR3nt: TGTGCCAGCAGCCGCCTTGGACAGGCGAGTGAGCAGTTCTTC

v_gene: TRBV27
d_gene: .
abundance: .
j_gene: TRBJ1-6
CDR3aa: CASSFGTSSPLHF
CDR3nt: TGTGCCAGCAGTTTTGGGACTTCTTCACCCCTCCACTTT

v_gene: TRBV6-5
d_gene: .
abundance: .
j_gene: TRBJ1-1
CDR3aa: CASSYSTRNTEAFF
CDR3nt: TGTGCCAGCAGTTACTCGACACGGAACACTGAAGCTTTCTTT

v_gene: TRBV5-5
d_gene: TRBD1
abundance: .
j_gene: TRBJ1-2
CDR3aa: CASSLAQQGVYGYTF
CDR3nt: TGTGCCAGCAGCTTGGCCCAGCAGGGGGTCTATGGCTACACCTTC

v_gene: TRBV7-9
d_gene: TRBD2
abundance: .
j_gene: TRBJ2-3
CDR3aa: CASSLGGRVTDTQYF
CDR3nt: TGTGCCAGCAGCTTAGGCGGGAGGGTCACAGATACGCAGTATTTT

v_gene: TRBV2
d_gene: TRBD1
abundance: .
j_gene: TRBJ1-2
CDR3aa: CASSEAGGNYGYTF
CDR3nt: TGTGCCAGCAGTGAGGCAGGGGGAAACTATGGCTACACCTTC

v_gene: TRBV28
d_gene: .
abundance: once
j_gene: TRBJ1-1
CDR3aa: CASSPQVRTEAFF
CDR3nt: TGTGCCAGCAGTCCACAGGTGCGCACTGAAGCTTTCTTT

v_gene: TRBV5-1
d_gene: .
abundance: .
j_gene: TRBJ2-5
CDR3aa: CASSLGQNQETQYF
CDR3nt: TGCGCCAGCAGCTTGGGACAGAACCAAGAGACCCAGTACTTC

v_gene: TRBV18
d_gene: TRBD1
abundance: .
j_gene: TRBJ1-2
CDR3aa: CASSPDRGEYGYTF
CDR3nt: TGTGCCAGCTCACCCGACAGGGGGGAGTATGGCTACACCTTC

v_gene: TRBV7-9
d_gene: .
abundance: .
j_gene: TRBJ1-3
CDR3aa: CASSPGLSVDTIYF
CDR3nt: TGTGCCAGCAGTCCGGGTCTCAGCGTAGACACCATATATTTT

v_gene: TRBV15
d_gene: .
abundance: .
j_gene: TRBJ2-5
CDR3aa: CATSRSGTTASLKTQYF
CDR3nt: TGTGCCACCAGCAGATCAGGGACAACCGCATCCTTGAAGACCCAGTACTTC

v_gene: TRBV12-5
d_gene: .
abundance: .
j_gene: TRBJ1-4
CDR3aa: CASGLGGGTATEKLFF
CDR3nt: TGTGCTAGTGGTTTGGGAGGAGGGACGGCTACTGAAAAACTGTTTTTT

v_gene: TRBV7-6
d_gene: TRBD2
abundance: .
j_gene: TRBJ2-2
CDR3aa: CASSSQLAGGPIATGELFF
CDR3nt: TGTGCCAGCAGCTCTCAACTAGCGGGAGGGCCGATTGCCACCGGGGAGCTGTTTTTT

v_gene: TRBV2
d_gene: TRBD2
abundance: many
j_gene: TRBJ2-3
CDR3aa: CASSLTLLSGSTADTQYF
CDR3nt: TGTGCCAGCAGTCTAACGCTACTTAGCGGGAGTACCGCAGATACGCAGTATTTT

v_gene: TRBV5-1
d_gene: TRBD1
abundance: .
j_gene: TRBJ2-2
CDR3aa: CASSLTGGWGTGELFF
CDR3nt: TGCGCCAGCAGCCTTACAGGGGGCTGGGGCACCGGGGAGCTGTTTTTT

v_gene: TRBV5-1
d_gene: TRBD2
abundance: .
j_gene: TRBJ2-2
CDR3aa: CASSLVAGATTGELFF
CDR3nt: TGCGCCAGCAGCTTGGTAGCGGGAGCTACCACCGGGGAGCTGTTTTTT

v_gene: TRBV28
d_gene: TRBD1
abundance: .
j_gene: TRBJ1-4
CDR3aa: CASSLPDRGQKLFF
CDR3nt: TGTGCCAGCAGTTTACCCGACAGGGGGCAAAAACTGTTTTTT

v_gene: TRBV7-8
d_gene: TRBD1
abundance: .
j_gene: TRBJ1-5
CDR3aa: CASGSRDRGSNQPQHF
CDR3nt: TGTGCCAGCGGATCCCGGGACAGGGGTAGCAATCAGCCCCAGCATTTT

v_gene: TRBV7-9
d_gene: .
abundance: .
j_gene: TRBJ1-5
CDR3aa: CASSSGGGNQPQHF
CDR3nt: TGTGCCAGCAGCTCTGGGGGAGGGAATCAGCCCCAGCATTTT

v_gene: TRBV28
d_gene: .
abundance: .
j_gene: TRBJ1-2
CDR3aa: CASGLGSYGYTF
CDR3nt: TGTGCCAGCGGACTCGGGTCCTATGGCTACACCTTC

v_gene: TRBV5-1
d_gene: .
abundance: .
j_gene: TRBJ1-6
CDR3aa: CASSLEINSPLHF
CDR3nt: TGCGCCAGCAGCTTGGAAATAAATTCACCCCTCCACTTT

v_gene: TRBV7-2
d_gene: TRBD2
abundance: .
j_gene: TRBJ2-7
CDR3aa: CASSLSQLAGGYEQYF
CDR3nt: TGTGCCAGCAGCTTATCTCAGTTAGCGGGAGGGTACGAGCAGTACTTC

v_gene: TRBV3-1/TRBV3-2
d_gene: TRBD2
abundance: .
j_gene: TRBJ2-5
CDR3aa: CASSQVWLAGGHEETQYF
CDR3nt: TGTGCCAGCAGCCAAGTGTGGCTAGCGGGGGGACACGAAGAGACCCAGTACTTC

v_gene: TRBV19
d_gene: TRBD2
abundance: .
j_gene: TRBJ2-7
CDR3aa: CASSPGLAGAYEQYF
CDR3nt: TGTGCCAGTAGTCCGGGACTAGCGGGAGCCTACGAGCAGTACTTC

v_gene: TRBV5-6
d_gene: TRBD1
abundance: .
j_gene: TRBJ1-2
CDR3aa: CASSTAPTGDSYGYTF
CDR3nt: TGTGCCAGCAGCACGGCTCCGACAGGGGATAGCTATGGCTACACCTTC

v_gene: TRBV4-3
d_gene: TRBD2
abundance: .
j_gene: TRBJ2-5
CDR3aa: CASSQERLAGALSQETQYF
CDR3nt: TGCGCCAGCAGCCAAGAACGGCTAGCGGGGGCCCTGAGCCAAGAGACCCAGTACTTC

v_gene: TRBV6-6
d_gene: TRBD1
abundance: once
j_gene: TRBJ2-2
CDR3aa: CASSWDRLGGELFF
CDR3nt: TGTGCCAGCAGTTGGGACAGGTTGGGCGGGGAGCTGTTTTTT

v_gene: TRBV2
d_gene: TRBD1
abundance: .
j_gene: TRBJ1-2
CDR3aa: CASSSDRDNYGYTF
CDR3nt: TGTGCCAGCAGTTCGGACAGGGATAACTATGGCTACACCTTC

v_gene: TRBV3-1/TRBV3-2
d_gene: TRBD2
abundance: .
j_gene: TRBJ2-3
CDR3aa: CASSQERASGRRSTDTQYF
CDR3nt: TGTGCCAGCAGCCAAGAGAGGGCTAGCGGGAGGAGGAGCACAGATACGCAGTATTTT

v_gene: TRBV5-1
d_gene: TRBD2
abundance: .
j_gene: TRBJ2-2
CDR3aa: CASSGGLAGVNTGELFF
CDR3nt: TGCGCCAGCAGCGGGGGGCTAGCGGGAGTAAACACCGGGGAGCTGTTTTTT

v_gene: TRBV9
d_gene: .
abundance: .
j_gene: TRBJ1-4
CDR3aa: CASSPQTRPNEKLFF
CDR3nt: TGTGCCAGCAGCCCCCAGACAAGGCCGAATGAAAAACTGTTTTTT

v_gene: TRBV12-3/TRBV12-4
d_gene: .
abundance: .
j_gene: TRBJ2-7
CDR3aa: CASSHRREQYF
CDR3nt: TGTGCCAGCAGCCACCGTCGGGAGCAGTACTTC

v_gene: TRBV6-1
d_gene: TRBD1
abundance: .
j_gene: TRBJ1-5
CDR3aa: CASSASQGSSHQPQHF
CDR3nt: TGTGCCAGCAGTGCCTCACAGGGGTCTTCTCATCAGCCCCAGCATTTT

v_gene: TRBV9
d_gene: .
abundance: few
j_gene: TRBJ2-5
CDR3aa: CASSSRKAGETQYF
CDR3nt: TGTGCCAGCAGCTCCCGCAAAGCGGGCGAGACCCAGTACTTC

v_gene: TRBV7-9
d_gene: .
abundance: .
j_gene: TRBJ1-6
CDR3aa: CASSFRQSSYNSPLHF
CDR3nt: TGTGCCAGCAGCTTTCGACAGAGCTCCTATAATTCACCCCTCCACTTT

v_gene: TRBV7-2
d_gene: .
abundance: few
j_gene: TRBJ2-7
CDR3aa: CASSLIGGLSSYEQYF
CDR3nt: TGTGCCAGCAGCTTAATCGGAGGCTTGAGCTCCTACGAGCAGTACTTC